What follows are 14 T cell receptor beta chains derived from one specimen sequenced in a study of CD8 T cells in ankylosing spondylitis. Each CDR3 protein is one row after TCRdb ran MiXCR on the 5' RACE reads. The sample shows 150,000 or so distinct CDR3 sequences, 18% of them seen only once. Sequencing was carried out using blood, either unsorted or a sorted T cell fraction (not recorded which). These receptors all come from a male donor with ankylosing spondylitis or in good health (not recorded which).

The rearrangement links TRBV7-7 to TRBJ2-2; D not certain. Trimming took 3 bases from V and 5 from J, leaving 7 bases between them. The CDR3 loop spans 13 amino acids. Germline CDR1 reads SSHAT; CDR2 reads FNYEAQ (reference sequence). This chain's CDR3 is CASSFGETGELFF. DNA for the CDR3: TGTGCCAGCAGCTTCGGAGAAACCGGGGAGCTGTTTTTT.

This clonotype was seen ten or more times. The chain links TRBV20-1 to TRBJ2-7; D might be TRBD1 or TRBD2, each matching 5 bases. CDR1 is DFQATT, CDR2 SNEGSKA, per germline (reference sequence). This CDR3 is built from 15 residues. V dropped 3 bases and J dropped 0 bases, with 15 bases sitting between them. CDR3 sequence: CSARWGGRASYEQYF. The CDR3 DNA reads as TGCAGTGCTAGGTGGGGCGGGCGAGCCTCCTACGAGCAGTACTTC.

The CDR3 here is CSAREGSNRGSYEQYF. The DNA for the CDR3 is TGCAGTGCTAGAGAGGGTTCAAATAGGGGCTCCTACGAGCAGTACTTC. The chain combines TRBV20-1 with TRBJ2-7; D may be TRBD1 (5 bases). V lost 0 bases to trimming and J lost 0 bases, with 15 bases between them. There are 16 residues in the CDR3. Germline V gene data show CDR1 as DFQATT and CDR2 as SNEGSKA (reference sequence).

This clonotype was picked up a small number of times. The rearrangement joins TRBV5-1 to TRBJ2-3, with 7 bases fitting TRBD1. J was trimmed by 4 bases and V by 3 bases; bases with no gene match: 8. The CDR3 extends over 15 amino acids. Per germline, CDR1 SGHRS and CDR2 YFSETQ. CDR3 nucleotide sequence: TGCGCCAGCAGCTACCGACAGGGATCGCCAGATACGCAGTATTTT. Translating gives CASSYRQGSPDTQYF.

The chain uses TRBV28 and TRBJ1-5; TRBD1 agrees at 9 bases. The V segment lost 5 bases and the J segment 2 bases; nucleotides outside the gene matches: 10. Per the germline V gene, CDR1 is MDHEN and CDR2 is SYDVKM. The CDR3 spans 17 residues. The CDR3 DNA reads TGTGCCAGCAGTAGTTCACAGGGGGCGCCCGGCAATCAGCCCCAGCATTTT. Translating gives CASSSSQGAPGNQPQHF.

This clonotype has at least ten counts. This rearrangement joins TRBV21-1 to TRBJ2-2; no check of the table's D call, TRBD1, against the DNA was made. TRBV21-1 constitutes a pseudogene. The CDR3 length is 16 residues. CDR3 loop: CASSKTGQGNTGELFF. The CDR3 nucleotides read TGTGCCAGCAGCAAAACTGGACAGGGGAACACCGGGGAGCTGTTTTTT.

This chain links TRBV12-3 or TRBV12-4 with TRBJ2-3; 9 nucleotides agree with TRBD2. V trimming: 4 bases; J trimming: 8 bases; junction bases outside the gene matches: 13. The CDR3 has 16 residues. The CDR3: CASSSPLAGVASTQYF. The CDR3 bases are TGTGCCAGCAGTTCCCCCTTAGCGGGGGTCGCGTCTACGCAGTATTTT.

In its sample, this clonotype was seen a few times. The chain couples TRBV4-1 to TRBJ1-4; TRBD1 is a possible D gene (5 bases). CDR3 length: 14 amino acids. Germline CDR1 reads MGHRA; CDR2 reads YSYEKL. The ends were cut back, 5 bases at V and 6 bases at J, with 13 bases in the middle. The CDR3 nucleotides are TGCGCCAGCAGCGCCAGGGATTTGGATGAAAAACTGTTTTTT. Amino acid sequence: CASSARDLDEKLFF.

This clonotype turned up a few times. The chain is built from TRBV2 and TRBJ2-1; 11 bases map to TRBD2. The germline V gene has CDR1 SNHLY and CDR2 FYNNEI. CDR3 length: 14 amino acids. V shed 8 bases, J shed 5 bases, and the junction held 5 bases outside the gene matches. The CDR3 nucleotides read TGTGCCAGCGAACTAGCGGGAGCGGACAATGAGCAGTTCTTC. Protein product: CASELAGADNEQFF.

The chain joins TRBV29-1 to TRBJ2-7, with TRBD1 as a possible D gene (7 bases). This CDR3 is 13 amino acids long. Germline assignment: CDR1 SQVTM and CDR2 ANQGSEA. With 6 bases removed from V and 5 bases from J, the gap between germline ends came to 17 bases. The CDR3 DNA reads TGCAGCGTAGAACACAGGGGAGGTAACGAGCAGTACTTC. Translation: CSVEHRGGNEQYF.

V and J are TRBV20-1 and TRBJ2-1; D gene unclear. The CDR3 loop spans 13 amino acids. The germline V gene encodes CDR1 DFQATT and CDR2 SNEGSKA (reference sequence). V lost 2 bases, J lost 3 bases, and 8 bases lay in between. DNA for the CDR3: TGCAGTGCTAGAAAGAGGAACTACAATGAGCAGTTCTTC. Translated, it gives CSARKRNYNEQFF.

This clonotype has only a few counts. V usage is TRBV7-8 and J usage is TRBJ2-2, with 11 bases matching TRBD2. This CDR3 has 15 residues. CDR1 and CDR2 from the germline V gene are SGHVS and FQNEAQ. The V segment lost 5 bases and the J segment 6 bases; nucleotides outside the gene matches: 5. Here the CDR3 DNA reads TGTGCCAGCAGCGAGACTAGCGGGGCCGCCGGGGAGCTGTTTTTT. Encoded protein: CASSETSGAAGELFF.

The V gene is TRBV5-1, the J gene TRBJ1-4; unclear D gene. V lost 3 bases to trimming and J lost 0 bases, with 12 bases between them. CDR1 is SGHRS, CDR2 YFSETQ, per germline. The CDR3 sequence is 16 residues long. In DNA, the CDR3 is TGCGCCAGCAGCTCGAGCGCCTTCCCAACTAATGAAAAACTGTTTTTT. Protein product: CASSSSAFPTNEKLFF.

The J gene is TRBJ2-7, the V gene TRBV18, with D unclear. The V end lost 2 bases, the J end lost 3 bases, and 8 bases lay between the germline ends. The V gene's germline CDR1 is KGHSH and CDR2 LQKENI. The CDR3 is 13 amino acids. CDR3 bases: TGTGCCAGCTCACCAAACCGGAACTACGAGCAGTACTTC. This encodes CASSPNRNYEQYF.